Here is one T cell receptor beta chain with its context. Its antigen is unknown. In replicate PCRs of sorted subsets, 150 to 200 ng DNA, approximately 32,000 T cell genomes, was used. TCRdb's table, derived via immunoSEQ multiplex PCR, lists solely in-frame clones and lacks some. The sample lists more than 850,000 clones; around 78% were seen once. This entry is derived from a study of shared clonotypes between healthy human individuals. Findings of the study overall: Compared with clonotypes that all four donors shared, non-shared clonotypes had lower generation probabilities. Across subsets, estimated richness was generally greater for naive than for memory populations. Despite large depth, sorted-subset datasets appeared incompletely sequenced.

Germline loops: CDR1 SGHAT, CDR2 FQNNGV. Trimming removed 0 bases at V and 5 bases at J, with 10 bases between. The CDR3 runs 14 residues. The source is a man aged 18 to 30 in good health. Some clones in this sample may be carry-over from other donors' samples. V usage is TRBV11-2 and J usage is TRBJ1-1; D unresolved. The sample consisted of memory CD4+ T cells from PBMCs. Sample subset: CD45RA-negative fraction. The CDR3 spells CASSLDYYRTEAFF. CDR3 nucleotide sequence: TGTGCCAGCAGCTTAGATTATTATCGGACTGAAGCTTTCTTT.